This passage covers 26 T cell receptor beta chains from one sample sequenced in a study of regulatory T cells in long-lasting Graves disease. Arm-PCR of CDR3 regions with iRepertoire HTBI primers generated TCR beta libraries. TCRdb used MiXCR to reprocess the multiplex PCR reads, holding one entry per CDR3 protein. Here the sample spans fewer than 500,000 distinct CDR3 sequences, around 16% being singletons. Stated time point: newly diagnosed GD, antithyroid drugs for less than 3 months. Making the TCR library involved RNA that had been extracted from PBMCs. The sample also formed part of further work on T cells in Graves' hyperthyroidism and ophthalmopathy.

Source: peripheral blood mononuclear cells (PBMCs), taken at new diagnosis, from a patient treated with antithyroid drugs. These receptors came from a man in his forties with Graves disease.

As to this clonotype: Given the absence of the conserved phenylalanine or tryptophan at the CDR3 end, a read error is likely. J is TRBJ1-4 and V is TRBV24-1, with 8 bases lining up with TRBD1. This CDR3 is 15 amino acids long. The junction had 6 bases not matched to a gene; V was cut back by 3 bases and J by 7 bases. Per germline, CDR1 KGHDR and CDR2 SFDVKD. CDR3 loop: CATSDTGTGREKLFL. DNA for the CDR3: TGTGCCACCAGTGATACCGGGACAGGACGTGAAAAACTGTTTCTT.

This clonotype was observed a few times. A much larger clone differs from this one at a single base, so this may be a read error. CDR3 coding DNA: TGTGCCGGCAGCATCGGACAGGGCAGTTCACCCCTCCACTTT. Translated: CAGSIGQGSSPLHF. The chain recombines TRBV6-1 with TRBJ1-6; 8 nucleotides align to TRBD1. This CDR3 comprises 14 residues. The V gene's germline CDR1 is MNHNS and CDR2 SASEGT.

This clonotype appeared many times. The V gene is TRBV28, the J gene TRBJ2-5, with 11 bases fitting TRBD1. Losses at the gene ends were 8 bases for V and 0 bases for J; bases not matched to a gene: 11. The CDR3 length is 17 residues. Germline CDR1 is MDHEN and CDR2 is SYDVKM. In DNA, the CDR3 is TGTGCCAGCGGGGGGGGACAGGGGGTTTGGAACCAAGAGACCCAGTACTTC. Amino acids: CASGGGQGVWNQETQYF.

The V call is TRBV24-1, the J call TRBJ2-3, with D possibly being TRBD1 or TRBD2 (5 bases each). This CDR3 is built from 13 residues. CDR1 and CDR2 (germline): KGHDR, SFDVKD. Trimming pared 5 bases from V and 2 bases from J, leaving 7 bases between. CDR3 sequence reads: CATSGGTTDTQYF. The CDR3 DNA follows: TGTGCCACCAGTGGGGGGACCACAGATACGCAGTATTTT.

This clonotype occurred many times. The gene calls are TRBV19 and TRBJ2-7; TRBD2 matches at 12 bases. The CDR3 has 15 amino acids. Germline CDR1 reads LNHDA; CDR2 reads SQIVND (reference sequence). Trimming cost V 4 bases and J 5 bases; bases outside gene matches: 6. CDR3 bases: TGTGCCAGTAGTACTAGGACTAGCGGGATGGACGAGCAGTACTTC. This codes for CASSTRTSGMDEQYF.

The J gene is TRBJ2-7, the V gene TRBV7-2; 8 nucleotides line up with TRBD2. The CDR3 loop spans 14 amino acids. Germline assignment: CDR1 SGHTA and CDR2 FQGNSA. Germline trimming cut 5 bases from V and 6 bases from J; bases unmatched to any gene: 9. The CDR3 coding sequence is TGTGCCAGCAGCCTCCTGGGACTAGTGAGCGAGCAGTACTTC. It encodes CASSLLGLVSEQYF.

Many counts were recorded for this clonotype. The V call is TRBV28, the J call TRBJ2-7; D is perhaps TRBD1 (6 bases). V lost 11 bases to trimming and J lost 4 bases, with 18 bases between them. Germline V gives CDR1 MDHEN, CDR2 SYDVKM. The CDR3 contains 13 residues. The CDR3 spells CALRGADRYEQYF. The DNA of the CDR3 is TGTGCCCTCAGGGGAGCGGACCGGTACGAGCAGTACTTC.

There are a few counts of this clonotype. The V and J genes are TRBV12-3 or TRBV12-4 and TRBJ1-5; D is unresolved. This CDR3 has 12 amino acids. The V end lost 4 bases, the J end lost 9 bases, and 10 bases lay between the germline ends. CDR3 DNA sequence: TGTGCCAGCAGTTCCCCCGTGTCGCCCCAGCATTTT. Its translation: CASSSPVSPQHF.

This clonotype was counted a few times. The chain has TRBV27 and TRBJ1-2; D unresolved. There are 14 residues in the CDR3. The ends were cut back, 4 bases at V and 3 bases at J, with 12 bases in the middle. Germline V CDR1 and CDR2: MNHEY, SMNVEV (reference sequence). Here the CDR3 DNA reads TGTGCCAGCAGTTCTCCTCGGGAGGACTATGGCTACACCTTC. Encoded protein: CASSSPREDYGYTF.

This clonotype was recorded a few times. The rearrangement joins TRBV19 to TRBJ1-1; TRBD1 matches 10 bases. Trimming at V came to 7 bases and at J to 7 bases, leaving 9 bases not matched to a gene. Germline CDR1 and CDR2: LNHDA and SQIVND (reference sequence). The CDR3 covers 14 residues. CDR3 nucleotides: TGTGCCAGTAAGACTGGGACAGGGGACCGTGAAGCTTTCTTT. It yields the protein CASKTGTGDREAFF. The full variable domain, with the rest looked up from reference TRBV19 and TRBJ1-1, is DGGITQSPKYLFRKEGQNVTLSCEQNLNHDAMYWYRQDPGQGLRLIYYSQIVNDFQKGDIAEGYSVSREKKESFPLTVTSAQKNPTAFYLCASKTGTGDREAFFGQGTRLTVV.

CDR3 nucleotides: TGTGCCAGCTCAGCCCGACAGGGGGCATCGGACGAGCAGTACTTC. The encoded protein is CASSARQGASDEQYF. The genes are TRBV18 and TRBJ2-7, with 10 bases that match TRBD1. V was pared by 5 bases and J by 5 bases, with 9 bases of the junction left unmatched. Germline CDR1 reads KGHSH; CDR2 reads LQKENI. CDR3 length: 15 amino acids.

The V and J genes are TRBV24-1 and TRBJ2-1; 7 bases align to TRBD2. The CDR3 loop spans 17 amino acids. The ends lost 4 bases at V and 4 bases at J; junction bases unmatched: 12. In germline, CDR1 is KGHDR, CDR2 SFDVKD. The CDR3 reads CATSEPGLGPGYNEQFF. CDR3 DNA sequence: TGTGCCACCAGTGAACCCGGACTAGGCCCTGGTTACAATGAGCAGTTCTTC.

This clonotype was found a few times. The CDR3 sequence is CASSDTAFTGELFF. Written as DNA, the CDR3 is TGTGCCAGCAGTGACACAGCGTTCACCGGGGAGCTGTTTTTT. This chain links TRBV6-1 with TRBJ2-2, with D hard to call. This CDR3 has 14 residues. Germline lookup yields CDR1 MNHNS and CDR2 SASEGT. V was pared by 3 bases and J by 4 bases, with 9 bases between.

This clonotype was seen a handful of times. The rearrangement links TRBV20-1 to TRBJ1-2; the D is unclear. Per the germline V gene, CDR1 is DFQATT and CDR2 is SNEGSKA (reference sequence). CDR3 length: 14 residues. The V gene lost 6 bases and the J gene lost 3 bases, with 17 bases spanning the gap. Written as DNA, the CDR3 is TGCAGTGCGAGACGAGGCAGGACTTACTATGGCTACACCTTC. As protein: CSARRGRTYYGYTF.

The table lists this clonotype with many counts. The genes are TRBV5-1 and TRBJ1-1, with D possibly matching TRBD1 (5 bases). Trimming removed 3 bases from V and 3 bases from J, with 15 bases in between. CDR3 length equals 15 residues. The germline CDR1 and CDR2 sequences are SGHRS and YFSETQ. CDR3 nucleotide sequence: TGCGCCAGCAGCTCCGGGGGGGGTGGTGACACTGAAGCTTTCTTT. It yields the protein CASSSGGGGDTEAFF.

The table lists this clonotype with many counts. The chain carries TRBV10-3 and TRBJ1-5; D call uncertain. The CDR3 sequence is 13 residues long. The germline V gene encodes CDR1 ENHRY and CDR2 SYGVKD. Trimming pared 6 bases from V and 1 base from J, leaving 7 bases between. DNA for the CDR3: TGTGCCATCAGGCCGGACAGCAATCAGCCCCAGCATTTT. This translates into CAIRPDSNQPQHF.

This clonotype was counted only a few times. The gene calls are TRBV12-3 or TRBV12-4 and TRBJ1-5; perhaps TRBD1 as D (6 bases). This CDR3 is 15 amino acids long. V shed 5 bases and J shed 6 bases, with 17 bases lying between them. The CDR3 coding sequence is TGTGCCAGCAGTATGTCCAGGGGTTGGTCTCAGCCCCAGCATTTT. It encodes CASSMSRGWSQPQHF.

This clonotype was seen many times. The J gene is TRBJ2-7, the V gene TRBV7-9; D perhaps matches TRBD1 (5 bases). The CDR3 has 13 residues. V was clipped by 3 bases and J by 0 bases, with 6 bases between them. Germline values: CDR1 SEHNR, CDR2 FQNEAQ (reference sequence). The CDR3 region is CASSFGHSYEQYF. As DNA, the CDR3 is TGTGCCAGCAGCTTCGGACACTCCTACGAGCAGTACTTC.

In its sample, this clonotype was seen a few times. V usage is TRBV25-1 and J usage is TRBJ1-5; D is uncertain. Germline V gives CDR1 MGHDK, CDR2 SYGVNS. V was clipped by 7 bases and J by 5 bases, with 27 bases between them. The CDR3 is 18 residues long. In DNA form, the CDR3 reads TGTGCCAGCATTAGTCCCGATTCATTCCGGGCTACACATCAGCCCCAGCATTTT. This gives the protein CASISPDSFRATHQPQHF.

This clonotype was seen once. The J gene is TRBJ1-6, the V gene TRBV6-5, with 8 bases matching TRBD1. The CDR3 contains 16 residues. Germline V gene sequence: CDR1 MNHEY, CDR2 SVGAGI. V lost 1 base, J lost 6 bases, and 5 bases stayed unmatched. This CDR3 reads CASSYYPTGVNSPLHF. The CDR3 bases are TGTGCCAGCAGTTACTACCCGACAGGGGTTAATTCACCCCTCCACTTT.

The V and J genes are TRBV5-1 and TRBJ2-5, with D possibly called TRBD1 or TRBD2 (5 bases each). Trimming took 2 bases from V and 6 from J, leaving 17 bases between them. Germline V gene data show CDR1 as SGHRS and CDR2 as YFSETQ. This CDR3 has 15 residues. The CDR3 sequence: CASSFLSQMGQTQYF. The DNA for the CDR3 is TGCGCCAGCAGCTTCCTATCGCAGATGGGACAGACCCAGTACTTC. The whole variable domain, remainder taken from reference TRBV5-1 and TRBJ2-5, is KAGVTQTPRYLIKTRGQQVTLSCSPISGHRSVSWYQQTPGQGLQFLFEYFSETQRNKGNFPGRFSGRQFSNSRSEMNVSTLELGDSALYLCASSFLSQMGQTQYFGPGTRLLVL.

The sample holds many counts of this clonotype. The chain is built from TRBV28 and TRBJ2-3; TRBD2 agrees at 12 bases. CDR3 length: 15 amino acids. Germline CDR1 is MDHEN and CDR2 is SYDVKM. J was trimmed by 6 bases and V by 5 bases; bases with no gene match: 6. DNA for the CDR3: TGTGCCAGCAGTGTCCTAGCGGGAGGGGAGGATACGCAGTATTTT. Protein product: CASSVLAGGEDTQYF.

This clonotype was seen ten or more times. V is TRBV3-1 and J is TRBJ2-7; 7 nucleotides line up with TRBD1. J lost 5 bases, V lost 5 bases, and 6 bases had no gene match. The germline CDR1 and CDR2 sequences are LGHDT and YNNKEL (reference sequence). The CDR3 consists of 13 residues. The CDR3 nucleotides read TGTGCCAGCAGCACATTGCAGGGGGACGAGCAGTACTTC. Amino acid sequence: CASSTLQGDEQYF.

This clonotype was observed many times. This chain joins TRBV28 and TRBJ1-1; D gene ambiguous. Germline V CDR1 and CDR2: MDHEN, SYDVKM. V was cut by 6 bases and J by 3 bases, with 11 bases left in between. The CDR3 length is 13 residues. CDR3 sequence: CASRPSSYTEAFF. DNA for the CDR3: TGTGCCAGCAGACCTTCGTCGTACACTGAAGCTTTCTTT. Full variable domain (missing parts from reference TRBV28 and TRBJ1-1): DVKVTQSSRYLVKRTGEKVFLECVQDMDHENMFWYRQDPGLGLRLIYFSYDVKMKEKGDIPEGYSVSREKKERFSLILESASTNQTSMYLCASRPSSYTEAFFGQGTRLTVV.

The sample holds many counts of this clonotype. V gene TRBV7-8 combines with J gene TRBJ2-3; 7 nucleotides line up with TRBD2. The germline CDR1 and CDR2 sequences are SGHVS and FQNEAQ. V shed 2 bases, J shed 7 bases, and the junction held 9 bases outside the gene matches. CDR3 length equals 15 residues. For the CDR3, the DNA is TGTGCCAGCAGCTTAAACGCGGGAGCGGGGAATACGCAGTATTTT. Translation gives CASSLNAGAGNTQYF. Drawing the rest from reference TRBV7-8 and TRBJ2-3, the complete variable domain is GAGVSQSPRYKVAKRGQDVALRCDPISGHVSLFWYQQALGQGPEFLTYFQNEAQLDKSGLPSDRFFAERPEGSVSTLKIQRTQQEDSAVYLCASSLNAGAGNTQYFGPGTRLTVL.

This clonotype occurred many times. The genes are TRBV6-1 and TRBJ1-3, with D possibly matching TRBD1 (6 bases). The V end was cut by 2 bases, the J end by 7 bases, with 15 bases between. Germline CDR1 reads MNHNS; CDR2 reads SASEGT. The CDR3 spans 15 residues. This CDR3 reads CASSERGLPPNTIYF. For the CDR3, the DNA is TGTGCCAGCAGTGAACGGGGGCTCCCGCCCAACACCATATATTTT.